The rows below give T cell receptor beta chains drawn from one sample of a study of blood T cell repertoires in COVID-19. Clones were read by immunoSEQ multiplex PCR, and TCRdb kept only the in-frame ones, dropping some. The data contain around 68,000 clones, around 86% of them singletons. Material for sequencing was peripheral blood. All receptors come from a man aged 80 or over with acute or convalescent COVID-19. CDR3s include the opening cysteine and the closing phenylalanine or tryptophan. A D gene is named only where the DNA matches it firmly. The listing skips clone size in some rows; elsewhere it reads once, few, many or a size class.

DNA: TGCGCCAGCAGCGCGCAGGGGTCGCATGAAAAACTGTTTTTT
CDR3: CASSAQGSHEKLFF
D: .
V: TRBV5-1
J: TRBJ1-4
size: .

DNA: TGTGCCATCAGTGAGCCTCAACACTATACCGAGCAGTACTTC
CDR3: CAISEPQHYTEQYF
D: .
V: TRBV10-3
J: TRBJ2-7
size: .

DNA: TGCAGCGTTGAAGGGCAGGGGGCCCCAGATACGCAGTATTTT
CDR3: CSVEGQGAPDTQYF
D: TRBD1
V: TRBV29-1
J: TRBJ2-3
size: .

DNA: TGTGCCTGGAGTGAACAGGGGCTCCCGGCTTTCTTT
CDR3: CAWSEQGLPAFF
D: TRBD1
V: TRBV30
J: TRBJ1-1
size: .

DNA: TGCGCCAGCAGCCCTTCGCGGGGGGGGTCTGGCAATCAGCCCCAGCATTTT
CDR3: CASSPSRGGSGNQPQHF
D: .
V: TRBV4-3
J: TRBJ1-5
size: .

DNA: TGCAGCGTTGCAGCGACAGAAGACTATGGCTACACCTTC
CDR3: CSVAATEDYGYTF
D: .
V: TRBV29-1
J: TRBJ1-2
size: .

DNA: TGCAGCGTTGAGACCTCAGGCCCCGTGTGGGGAAACACCATATATTTT
CDR3: CSVETSGPVWGNTIYF
D: .
V: TRBV29-1
J: TRBJ1-3
size: .

DNA: TGTGCCAGCAGTTCAGGACAGTACTCTGGAAACACCATATATTTT
CDR3: CASSSGQYSGNTIYF
D: .
V: TRBV6-5
J: TRBJ1-3
size: .

DNA: TGTGCCACAGATGGGGCAGGGGGCACCGGGGAGCTGTTTTTT
CDR3: CATDGAGGTGELFF
D: TRBD1
V: TRBV24-1
J: TRBJ2-2
size: .

DNA: TGTGCCAGCAGCCTTGACAGTGGAGAGCAGTACTTC
CDR3: CASSLDSGEQYF
D: .
V: TRBV9
J: TRBJ2-7
size: .

DNA: TGTGCCAGCAGCAAAGGGCGGGGCGCGAGGTATGGCTACACCTTC
CDR3: CASSKGRGARYGYTF
D: .
V: TRBV21-1
J: TRBJ1-2
size: .

DNA: TGTGCCACTCGTTCGAGCTCTGGAAACACCATATATTTT
CDR3: CATRSSSGNTIYF
D: .
V: TRBV24-1
J: TRBJ1-3
size: .

DNA: TGTGCCAGCAGTACTCCGGGACTAGCGGGCTACGAGCAGTACTTC
CDR3: CASSTPGLAGYEQYF
D: TRBD2
V: TRBV6-5
J: TRBJ2-7
size: .

DNA: TGTGCCACCAGTGATAGAGCGGGAGGGCCGAGGAATGAGCAGTTCTTC
CDR3: CATSDRAGGPRNEQFF
D: TRBD2
V: TRBV24-1
J: TRBJ2-1
size: .

DNA: TGTGCCAGCAGTTCACAGACTACTTACAATGAGCAGTTCTTC
CDR3: CASSSQTTYNEQFF
D: .
V: TRBV25-1
J: TRBJ2-1
size: once

DNA: TGTGCCAGCAGCCGTTTGAAATTCAGGGGTACCAACACTGAAGCTTTCTTT
CDR3: CASSRLKFRGTNTEAFF
D: .
V: TRBV3-1/TRBV3-2
J: TRBJ1-1
size: .

DNA: TGTGCCAGTAGTATAGCCGGGACACCTACGACAACTAATGAAAAACTGTTTTTT
CDR3: CASSIAGTPTTTNEKLFF
D: .
V: TRBV19
J: TRBJ1-4
size: .

DNA: TGTGCCAGCAGTTCTCGGGACAATACCGGGGAGCTGTTTTTT
CDR3: CASSSRDNTGELFF
D: .
V: TRBV6-5
J: TRBJ2-2
size: .

DNA: TGTGCCAGCAGTCGGGACAGGGGGGGATACGAGCAGTACTTC
CDR3: CASSRDRGGYEQYF
D: TRBD1
V: TRBV11-3
J: TRBJ2-7
size: .

DNA: TGCGCCAGCAGCTTGGTCCGGAGTTACGAGCAGTACTTC
CDR3: CASSLVRSYEQYF
D: .
V: TRBV5-1
J: TRBJ2-7
size: few

DNA: TGTGCCAGCAGCCTCTCCTGGACTAGCGGGAGGGCTCGTCCCGGGGAGCTGTTTTTT
CDR3: CASSLSWTSGRARPGELFF
D: TRBD2
V: TRBV7-9
J: TRBJ2-2
size: .

DNA: TGTGCCAGCAGTTACGTGGGGAAAGGGGGCAATCAGCCCCAGCATTTT
CDR3: CASSYVGKGGNQPQHF
D: .
V: TRBV6-6
J: TRBJ1-5
size: .

DNA: TGCAGCGTTCTCGGACAGGGATTTGGAAACACCATATATTTT
CDR3: CSVLGQGFGNTIYF
D: TRBD1
V: TRBV29-1
J: TRBJ1-3
size: .

DNA: TGTGCCAGTAGTATTGGGGGGGGGAAAAGCTACGAGCAGTACTTC
CDR3: CASSIGGGKSYEQYF
D: TRBD2
V: TRBV19
J: TRBJ2-7
size: .

DNA: TGTGCCAGCAGCCAAGGAGACGGGGGAGGTGGCTACACCTTC
CDR3: CASSQGDGGGGYTF
D: .
V: TRBV3-1/TRBV3-2
J: TRBJ1-2
size: .

DNA: TGTGCCAGTAGTATCCCCCGGGGGTCCCAGCATTTT
CDR3: CASSIPRGSQHF
D: .
V: TRBV19
J: TRBJ1-5
size: .

DNA: TGCGCCAGCAGCTTAGCGACCTTAAGCCTTAATGAAAAACTGTTTTTT
CDR3: CASSLATLSLNEKLFF
D: .
V: TRBV5-1
J: TRBJ1-4
size: .

DNA: TGTGCCAGCAGCCGGCAGGGCCGGGAGCAGTTCTTC
CDR3: CASSRQGREQFF
D: .
V: TRBV4-2
J: TRBJ2-1
size: .

DNA: TGTGCCAGCAGTTACTCGGGAGGGAGGAACACTGAAGCTTTCTTT
CDR3: CASSYSGGRNTEAFF
D: .
V: TRBV6-6
J: TRBJ1-1
size: .

DNA: TGTGCCAGCAGCCCCCACCGACAGATTAATTCACCCCTCCACTTT
CDR3: CASSPHRQINSPLHF
D: .
V: TRBV28
J: TRBJ1-6
size: .

DNA: TGTGCCAGCAGCTTTATGAACACTGAAGCTTTCTTT
CDR3: CASSFMNTEAFF
D: .
V: TRBV11-1
J: TRBJ1-1
size: .

DNA: TGTGCCAGCAGTGAACGACAGGGGGCCACTGAAGCTTTCTTT
CDR3: CASSERQGATEAFF
D: TRBD1
V: TRBV2
J: TRBJ1-1
size: few

DNA: TGTGCCAGCAGCTGGGGGGGTATGGGAGAGACCCAGTACTTC
CDR3: CASSWGGMGETQYF
D: TRBD2
V: TRBV5-8
J: TRBJ2-5
size: once

DNA: TGTGCCAGCAGCCAAGCGCTACTAGTGGATGAGCAGTTCTTC
CDR3: CASSQALLVDEQFF
D: .
V: TRBV4-2
J: TRBJ2-1
size: .

DNA: TGTGCCATCAGTAAGCCGGCGGGGCTTTACAATGAGCAGTTCTTC
CDR3: CAISKPAGLYNEQFF
D: .
V: TRBV10-3
J: TRBJ2-1
size: .

DNA: TGTGCCAGCAGCTTTTACCAGGGTCCCAAGACCTACGAGCAGTACTTC
CDR3: CASSFYQGPKTYEQYF
D: .
V: TRBV5-8
J: TRBJ2-7
size: .

DNA: TGCGCGCAAATGGGTCAGGGTTGGGAATCACCCCTCCACTTT
CDR3: CAQMGQGWESPLHF
D: .
V: TRBV23-1
J: TRBJ1-6
size: .

DNA: TGTGCCAGTGTCGTGAGCCGGGGAGGAAGAGGTGAAGCTTTCTTT
CDR3: CASVVSRGGRGEAFF
D: .
V: TRBV19
J: TRBJ1-1
size: .

DNA: TGTGCCAGCAGCTTGGTAGCGGGAGGGCGAAACTACGAGCAGTACTTC
CDR3: CASSLVAGGRNYEQYF
D: TRBD2
V: TRBV7-2
J: TRBJ2-7
size: .

DNA: TGTGCCAGCAGCCAACGACTAGCGGGGACCTACAATGAGCAGTTCTTC
CDR3: CASSQRLAGTYNEQFF
D: TRBD2
V: TRBV3-1/TRBV3-2
J: TRBJ2-1
size: .

DNA: TGCGCCAGCAGTGAGTCCCTAGCGGGAGGTAAGAATGAGCAGTTCTTC
CDR3: CASSESLAGGKNEQFF
D: TRBD2
V: TRBV10-1
J: TRBJ2-1
size: .

DNA: TGCGCCAGCAGCTTGGTCGGGGGACTGAGAGATTCACCCCTCCACTTT
CDR3: CASSLVGGLRDSPLHF
D: .
V: TRBV5-1
J: TRBJ1-6
size: .